This T cell receptor beta chain appears in the sequencing data of a study of T cells in localized non-small cell lung cancer (TCRdb year 2020). Notes on the research overall: The study analyzed T cell repertoires of 236 early-stage NSCLC patients, comparing tumors and uninvolved tumor-adjacent lungs. The cohort was made up of 236 treatment-naive NSCLC patients whose localized lung tumors had been resected. A mean age of around 66 years was recorded for the NSCLC patients, of whom under 150 were male and about a hundred were female.

The immunoSEQ Assay was used to sequence TCR beta CDR3 regions from DNA. On the study's bioinformatics: T cell density was computed as TCR beta template counts normalized to usable DNA estimated by amplifying housekeeping genes. Using the preseqR package, richness was estimated by extrapolating to 120,000 templates for tissue samples and 400,000 templates for PBMC samples. Clonality was defined as one minus Pielou's evenness. Tissue-enriched TCRs were identified through differential abundance testing performed on productive amino-acid clonotypes, with a minimum total count of 5 and an alpha of 0.1. Repertoire overlap between compartments was quantified with the Jaccard Index and Morisita Overlap Index. GLIPH grouped TCR beta CDR3s together with public tetramer-defined viral CDR3s, and a viral motif had to include at least three viral sequences and show V-gene enrichment. Drawn from immuneACCESS, this table holds only the in-frame rearrangements with V and J called that TCRdb kept. Clones are partly lost; checked studies trace under half to an unresolved V gene and leave the rest unexplained. The V and J calls and clone size were taken over from that table, and D and trimming were inferred from the DNA. For this sample there are 20,000 to 30,000 clones; approximately 86% appear just once. The top ten constitute around 14% of the sample.

Details on this clone: This clone's antigen is unknown. No qualities accompany the bases; no much larger clone lies one base away.

Study-wide conclusions, independent of this receptor: Uninvolved tumor-adjacent lung showed the highest T cell clonality, higher than tumor, which suggests more focused antigenic responses in the uninvolved tumor-adjacent lung. Higher blood T cell density associated with longer overall survival, while higher adjacent-lung clonality associated with shorter survival. Because of the exploratory design, TCR variables were selected using unadjusted p-values without false-discovery rate correction. Multi-region tumor sequencing was not performed, so intratumor heterogeneity could not be excluded. Of the top 100 tumor clones, a median of roughly 56 were detected in paired uninvolved adjacent lung; some 28 were also among that lung's top 100.

At diagnosis, tumor, uninvolved tumor-adjacent lung and peripheral blood were collected and then preserved as a mix of FFPE and fresh-frozen material. Blood samples were analyzed as peripheral blood mononuclear cells for TCR repertoire profiling. Sample: peripheral blood, taken before any cancer treatment. This TCR came from a female donor over 55 with stage I lung adenocarcinoma.

CDR3 protein: CASSSDSQNTEAFF. The DNA sequence is given as TGCGCCAGCAGCTCCGACAGCCAGAACACTGAAGCTTTCTTT. The rearrangement joined TRBV5-1 to TRBJ1-1; TRBD1 could be the D gene, as 5 bases match. The trim is 3 bases for V and 1 base for J, with a gap of 10 bases between the germline ends. The CDR3 goes from the cysteine to the phenylalanine over 14 residues. Only the CDR3 portion is preserved as DNA: 42 bases, with reading frame beginning at the first base. The germline V gene encodes CDR1 SGHRS and CDR2 YFSETQ.